This T cell receptor (beta chain) was sequenced during a study of T cells in Graves' hyperthyroidism and ophthalmopathy. This clonotype was seen ten or more times. The antigen remains unidentified. Diagnostic decisions used clinical symptoms, serum thyroxine and TRAb, thyroid ultrasound and orbital computed tomography. Deletions cut 4 bases from V and 3 bases from J, with 10 bases between. CDR1 is SGHTA and CDR2 is FQGNSA in the germline V gene. The CDR3 has 13 amino acids. Study-wide results and limits: Onset of ophthalmopathy came a median approximately 6.9 months after the model predicted it. Blood also carried most thyroid clonotypes expanded above 0.001. Researchers report that a 13 V-J model separated ophthalmopathy from stable hyperthyroidism.

There were TCR beta CDR3 regions amplified from RNA transcripts. TCR CDR3 regions were first amplified by RT-PCR with HTBI primers. Each CDR3 protein gets one entry after TCRdb re-called the multiplex PCR reads with MiXCR. The data contain over 500,000 distinct CDR3 sequences, 35% to 50% of them seen just once; the ten biggest clones take up about two fifths. The sequence was obtained from an adult woman with Graves' disease, either hyperthyroidism or ophthalmopathy (not recorded which). Sample: peripheral blood or thyroid tissue (not recorded which). The rearrangement uses TRBV7-2 and TRBJ2-7; D is unresolved. The CDR3 region has the DNA TGTGCCAGCAGCTCCCGGTCAAACTACGAGCAGTACTTC. Translating it yields CASSSRSNYEQYF.